This is a list of T cell receptor beta chains from one sample in a study of blood T cell repertoires in COVID-19. Using immunoSEQ multiplex PCR, the repertoire was profiled, and TCRdb retains in-frame clones only, with some absent. This sample yields roughly 230,000 clones, of which 88% are seen a single time; over 0.55% belongs to the top ten. Sequencing was carried out using peripheral blood. Receptor source: a human donor in a cohort sampled during active COVID-19. The CDR3 runs from the conserved cysteine through the conserved F or W. The order of the fields is J gene, D gene, clone size, V gene, CDR3 DNA, CDR3 protein. A D gene is named only where the DNA matches it firmly. Clone size is stated in some rows and not others, as once, few, many or a class when expanded.

j_gene: TRBJ2-3; d_gene: -; abundance: -; v_gene: TRBV6-2/TRBV6-3; CDR3nt: TGTGCCAGCAGTTATTTAGGGACTCACACAGATACGCAGTATTTT; CDR3aa: CASSYLGTHTDTQYF
j_gene: TRBJ2-7; d_gene: TRBD1; abundance: -; v_gene: TRBV5-4; CDR3nt: TGTGCCAGCAGCCCCGGACAGGCTTCCTACGAGCAGTACTTC; CDR3aa: CASSPGQASYEQYF
j_gene: TRBJ2-7; d_gene: TRBD2; abundance: -; v_gene: TRBV3-1/TRBV3-2; CDR3nt: TGTGCCAGCAGCCCCCCACGCGCTAGCGGGCCCCCATACTACGAGCAGTACTTC; CDR3aa: CASSPPRASGPPYYEQYF
j_gene: TRBJ2-7; d_gene: -; abundance: -; v_gene: TRBV6-6; CDR3nt: TGTGCCAGCAGTCCCCTTCCTCCCGGGTACGAGCAGTACTTC; CDR3aa: CASSPLPPGYEQYF
j_gene: TRBJ2-1; d_gene: TRBD1; abundance: -; v_gene: TRBV6-5; CDR3nt: TGTGCCAGCAGTCGGGACAGCTGGTCCCCCGAGCAGTTCTTC; CDR3aa: CASSRDSWSPEQFF
j_gene: TRBJ1-2; d_gene: -; abundance: -; v_gene: TRBV9; CDR3nt: TGTGCCAGCAGCGGTACAGGGATCGAGGGCTACACCTTC; CDR3aa: CASSGTGIEGYTF
j_gene: TRBJ2-7; d_gene: TRBD2; abundance: once; v_gene: TRBV19; CDR3nt: TGTGCCAGTAGTCTAACTAGCGGGAGTCACGAGCAGTACTTC; CDR3aa: CASSLTSGSHEQYF
j_gene: TRBJ2-7; d_gene: -; abundance: -; v_gene: TRBV2; CDR3nt: TGTGCCAGCAGTGAACCGGACAACTACGAGCAGTACTTC; CDR3aa: CASSEPDNYEQYF
j_gene: TRBJ1-4; d_gene: -; abundance: -; v_gene: TRBV30; CDR3nt: TGTGCCTGGGGACTCCCCAATACCTACGGGACTAGGGTTTTT; CDR3aa: CAWGLPNTYGTRVF
j_gene: TRBJ2-1; d_gene: TRBD1; abundance: few; v_gene: TRBV12-3/TRBV12-4; CDR3nt: TGTGCCAGCAGCACTACAGGGGATGAGCAGTTCTTC; CDR3aa: CASSTTGDEQFF
j_gene: TRBJ2-1; d_gene: TRBD2; abundance: -; v_gene: TRBV10-2; CDR3nt: TGCGCCAGCACCTTACTACGGACTAGCGGGGGCTCCTACAATGAGCAGTTCTTC; CDR3aa: CASTLLRTSGGSYNEQFF
j_gene: TRBJ2-4; d_gene: -; abundance: -; v_gene: TRBV6-6; CDR3nt: TGTGCCAGCAGTCTCACCGGGGGGCCGACGACCAAAAACATTCAGTACTTC; CDR3aa: CASSLTGGPTTKNIQYF
j_gene: TRBJ2-1; d_gene: -; abundance: -; v_gene: TRBV9; CDR3nt: TGTGCCAGCAGCGTAGTAAGGGGCATGGGCTACAATGAGCAGTTCTTC; CDR3aa: CASSVVRGMGYNEQFF
j_gene: TRBJ2-7; d_gene: TRBD1; abundance: -; v_gene: TRBV7-2; CDR3nt: TGTGCCAGCAGCCGGGACAGGCCCTACGAGCAGTACTTC; CDR3aa: CASSRDRPYEQYF
j_gene: TRBJ2-5; d_gene: TRBD1; abundance: -; v_gene: TRBV7-2; CDR3nt: TGTGCCAGCAGCGTAGACAGGGGAAAGACCCAGTACTTC; CDR3aa: CASSVDRGKTQYF
j_gene: TRBJ1-6; d_gene: -; abundance: once; v_gene: TRBV27; CDR3nt: TGTGCCAGCGGAGGACAGTCAAATTCACCCCTCCACTTT; CDR3aa: CASGGQSNSPLHF
j_gene: TRBJ2-7; d_gene: TRBD2; abundance: -; v_gene: TRBV4-3; CDR3nt: TGCGCCAGCAGCCAAGACGGTTTTGAAGCGGGACTCCACGAGCAGTACTTC; CDR3aa: CASSQDGFEAGLHEQYF